Each of the 9 T cell receptor beta chains below was sequenced from the same sample in a study of identical twins. A single record per CDR3 protein comes from TCRdb applying MiXCR to the 5' RACE reads. The data contain 450,000 or so distinct CDR3 sequences, 20% to 25% of them singletons. These data were also filed under a second study, of T cells expressing NK-cell markers.

Sequencing was done on a sample of CD4+ T cells sorted from blood. These receptors originate from a woman between 18 and 29 years old in good health.

There are many counts of this clonotype. This rearrangement joins TRBV6-1 to TRBJ1-5; tentative D call: TRBD1 (5 bases). Germline CDR1 and CDR2: MNHNS and SASEGT. CDR3 length: 14 residues. The V gene lost 7 bases and the J gene lost 7 bases, with 17 bases spanning the gap. This chain's CDR3 is CASTLRDSPQPQHF. The DNA for the CDR3 is TGTGCCAGCACCTTACGAGACAGCCCCCAGCCCCAGCATTTT.

This sequence joins TRBV5-6 and TRBJ1-6; 7 bases match TRBD1. CDR3 length: 16 amino acids. The V and J ends lost 4 bases and 6 bases, in that order; junction bases with no gene match: 10. The germline CDR1 and CDR2 sequences are SGHDT and YYEEEE. The CDR3 DNA reads as TGTGCCAGCAGCCGCCAGGACAGGAGCTTTAATTCACCCCTCCACTTT. As protein: CASSRQDRSFNSPLHF.

The genes are TRBV2 and TRBJ2-7; the D call may be TRBD1 or TRBD2 (5 bases each). V lost 0 bases to trimming and J lost 6 bases, with 9 bases between them. Looked up from germline, CDR1 is SNHLY and CDR2 is FYNNEI. There are 13 residues in the CDR3. The chain's CDR3 is CASSEAGAGEQYF. The DNA for the CDR3 is TGTGCCAGCAGTGAAGCCGGGGCGGGCGAGCAGTACTTC. Full variable domain (missing parts from reference TRBV2 and TRBJ2-7): EPEVTQTPSHQVTQMGQEVILRCVPISNHLYFYWYRQILGQKVEFLVSFYNNEISEKSEIFDDQFSVERPDGSNFTLKIRSTKLEDSAMYFCASSEAGAGEQYFGPGTRLTVT.

This clonotype was found a few times. This chain's CDR3 is CASSEYLIGNMNTEAFF. In nucleotides, the CDR3 is TGTGCCAGCAGTGAATATTTGATAGGGAACATGAACACTGAAGCTTTCTTT. V and J are TRBV25-1 and TRBJ1-1; no clear D. The V end lost 0 bases, the J end lost 0 bases, and 14 bases lay between the germline ends. The germline CDR1 and CDR2 sequences are MGHDK and SYGVNS. The length of the CDR3 is 17 residues.

This clonotype was observed a few times. J is TRBJ2-1 and V is TRBV18; D is unresolved. This CDR3 has 12 residues. From germline, CDR1 is KGHSH and CDR2 LQKENI. The ends were cut back, 1 base at V and 10 bases at J, with 8 bases in the middle. CDR3 region: CASSPRAMEQFF. In DNA form, the CDR3 reads TGTGCCAGCTCACCACGGGCAATGGAGCAGTTCTTC.

On this clonotype itself: Germline is not matched at one junction end, which may reflect a read error. V gene TRBV2 combines with J gene TRBJ2-7; the D gene is possibly TRBD1 (6 bases). Germline CDR1 is SNHLY and CDR2 is FYNNEI. The CDR3 has 17 amino acids. The CDR3 DNA reads as TGTGCCAGCAGTCCCAATCTTCGCAGGGGACCCGCCTATGAGCAGTACTTC. It yields the protein CASSPNLRRGPAYEQYF.

The V call is TRBV12-3 or TRBV12-4, the J call TRBJ2-3; tentatively, D is TRBD2 (6 bases). V lost 0 bases to trimming and J lost 2 bases, with 15 bases between them. This CDR3 region has 17 residues. CDR3 amino acids: CASSLAGRTPHTDTQYF. In nucleotides, the CDR3 is TGTGCCAGCAGTTTAGCGGGGAGGACTCCCCACACAGATACGCAGTATTTT.

In its sample, this clonotype was seen a few times. CDR3 amino acids: CATSRGYGNTGELFF. The CDR3 DNA follows: TGTGCCACCAGCAGAGGGTACGGGAACACCGGGGAGCTGTTTTTT. V is TRBV15 and J is TRBJ2-2; D unclear. CDR1 is LNHNV, CDR2 YYDKDF, per germline (reference sequence). The ends were cut back, 1 base at V and 1 base at J, with 7 bases in the middle. This CDR3 has 15 residues.

The rearrangement joins TRBV6-2 or TRBV6-3 to TRBJ2-1; D is undetermined. The CDR3 runs 12 residues. Germline V gene lookup returns CDR1 MNHEY and CDR2 SVGEGT. Trimming removed 2 bases from V and 9 bases from J, with 8 bases in between. The CDR3 reads CASSYSRREQFF. CDR3 coding DNA: TGTGCCAGCAGTTACAGCCGTCGTGAGCAGTTCTTC.